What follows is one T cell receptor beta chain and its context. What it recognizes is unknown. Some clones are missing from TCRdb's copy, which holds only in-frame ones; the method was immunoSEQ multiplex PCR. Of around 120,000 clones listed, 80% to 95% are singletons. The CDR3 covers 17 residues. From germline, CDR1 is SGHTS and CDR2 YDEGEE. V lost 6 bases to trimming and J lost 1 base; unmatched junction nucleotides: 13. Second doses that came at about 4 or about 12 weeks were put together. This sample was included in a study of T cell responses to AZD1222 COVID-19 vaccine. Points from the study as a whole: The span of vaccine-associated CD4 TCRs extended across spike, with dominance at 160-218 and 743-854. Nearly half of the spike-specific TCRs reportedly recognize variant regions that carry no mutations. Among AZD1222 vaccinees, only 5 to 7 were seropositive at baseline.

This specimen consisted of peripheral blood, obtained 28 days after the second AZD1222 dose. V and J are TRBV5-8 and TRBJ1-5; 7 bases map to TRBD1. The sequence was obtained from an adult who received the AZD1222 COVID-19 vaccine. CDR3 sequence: CASILPTGLESNQPQHF. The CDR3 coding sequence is TGTGCCAGCATTCTACCGACAGGGCTGGAAAGCAATCAGCCCCAGCATTTT. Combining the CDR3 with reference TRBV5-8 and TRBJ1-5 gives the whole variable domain EAGVTQSPTHLIKTRGQQATLRCSPISGHTSVYWYQQALGLGLQFLLWYDEGEERNRGNFPPRFSGRQFPNYSSELNVNALELEDSALYLCASILPTGLESNQPQHFGDGTRLSIL.